Following are 17 T cell receptor beta chains from one sample sequenced in a study of beta chain features in type 1 diabetes. Overall study findings and caveats: Type 1 diabetes patients had TCRB CDR3s that were shorter (moderately but significantly so) in all four CD4+ subsets.

Antigens of these TCRs are unknown. Investigators reverse transcribed all isolated RNA, so they sequenced expressed TCRB transcripts. This table comes from immunoSEQ multiplex PCR, and its TCRdb copy is limited to in-frame clones, with some not included. The top ten clones hold roughly 0.11% of a sample with 500,000 to 650,000 clones, approximately 13% of them seen once. The specimen was naive CD4+ T cells from blood. All receptors derive from a man aged 25 to 40 with type 1 diabetes.

The chain is built from TRBV11-2 and TRBJ2-5, with D unresolved. This CDR3 has 13 amino acids. V was shortened by 1 base and J by 4 bases, with 7 bases between the two germline ends. The V gene's germline CDR1 is SGHAT and CDR2 FQNNGV. CDR3 sequence: CASSLGVAETQYF. As DNA, the CDR3 is TGTGCCAGCAGCTTAGGGGTAGCAGAGACCCAGTACTTC.

A few counts support this clone. This chain connects TRBV30 to TRBJ2-1, with D perhaps TRBD1 (6 bases). Trimming removed 4 bases from V and 3 bases from J, with 13 bases in between. The CDR3 length is 14 residues. Germline V CDR1 and CDR2: GTSNPN, SVGIG (reference sequence). CDR3 nucleotides: TGTGCCTGGATCCGGGACATTAGCTACAATGAGCAGTTCTTC. Its translation: CAWIRDISYNEQFF.

This clone has a handful of counts. This sequence joins TRBV2 and TRBJ2-7; 8 positions agree with TRBD1. The trim removed 1 base at V and 1 base at J, leaving 3 bases unmatched. CDR1 is SNHLY, CDR2 FYNNEI, per germline. This CDR3 region has 15 residues. The CDR3 sequence is CASSEGTGTSYEQYF. The CDR3 coding sequence is TGTGCCAGCAGTGAAGGGACAGGGACATCCTACGAGCAGTACTTC.

This clone came up a few times. The chain has TRBV10-3 and TRBJ2-7; 9 bases line up with TRBD1. V trimming: 4 bases; J trimming: 7 bases; junction bases outside the gene matches: 5. Germline assignment: CDR1 ENHRY and CDR2 SYGVKD. CDR3 length: 13 amino acids. In nucleotides, the CDR3 is TGTGCCATCAGTGGTACAGGGGGCTGGGAGCAGTACTTC. This translates into CAISGTGGWEQYF.

This clone was seen more than once but under ten times. The rearrangement joins TRBV7-9 to TRBJ1-2, with D perhaps TRBD1 (5 bases). CDR1 is SEHNR and CDR2 is FQNEAQ in the germline V gene (reference sequence). The CDR3 length is 15 residues. V was shortened by 6 bases and J by 4 bases, with 18 bases between the two germline ends. The CDR3 here is CASRLWGPGSYGYTF. DNA of the CDR3: TGTGCCAGCAGACTGTGGGGACCCGGGTCCTATGGCTACACCTTC.

This chain joins TRBV11-1 and TRBJ2-3; D might be TRBD1 (6 bases). There are 14 residues in the CDR3. The germline gives CDR1 SGHAT, CDR2 FQDESV (reference sequence). The ends were cut back, 6 bases at V and 1 base at J, with 11 bases in the middle. The CDR3 region has the DNA TGTGCCAGCAGACAGGGCAGGCGCACAGATACGCAGTATTTT. Residues: CASRQGRRTDTQYF.

The gene calls are TRBV11-3 and TRBJ1-2, with D hard to call. Germline CDR1 SGHNT, CDR2 YENEEA. Trimming removed 5 bases from V and 4 bases from J, with 14 bases in between. CDR3 length: 14 amino acids. CDR3 coding DNA: TGTGCCAGCAGCCTATCCGACGGATTCTATGGCTACACCTTC. Protein sequence: CASSLSDGFYGYTF.

This clone was detected a few times. J is TRBJ2-7 and V is TRBV7-2; D is ambiguous. CDR1 and CDR2 from the germline V gene are SGHTA and FQGNSA. The CDR3 has 14 residues. V lost 0 bases and J 2 bases, leaving 8 bases between the germline ends. The CDR3 DNA reads as TGTGCCAGCAGCTTAGCGCACGGTACCTACGAGCAGTACTTC. Protein product: CASSLAHGTYEQYF.

This clone was detected only a few times. V gene TRBV5-6 combines with J gene TRBJ2-3; a possible D gene is TRBD2 (5 bases). The CDR3 is made up of 17 amino acids. Trimming left V 3 bases short and J 5 bases short, with 22 bases between. Germline loops: CDR1 SGHDT, CDR2 YYEEEE. The CDR3 loop reads CASSYLSGNKFGDTQYF. CDR3 sequence (DNA): TGTGCCAGCAGCTACCTCAGCGGAAATAAATTTGGAGATACGCAGTATTTT.

The V gene is TRBV9, the J gene TRBJ2-1; 10 nucleotides line up with TRBD2. V trimming: 0 bases; J trimming: 10 bases; junction bases outside the gene matches: 13. Germline V gives CDR1 SGDLS, CDR2 YYNGEE. CDR3 length equals 17 residues. In DNA form, the CDR3 reads TGTGCCAGCAGCGTAGCTACGGCTAGCGGGGGCCTAGCGGAGCAGTTCTTC. This sequence encodes CASSVATASGGLAEQFF.

This clone was observed a handful of times. This chain joins TRBV29-1 and TRBJ1-3, with D uncertain. Trimming took 6 bases from V and 4 from J, leaving 16 bases between them. The germline gives CDR1 SQVTM, CDR2 ANQGSEA. This CDR3 has 14 amino acids. The DNA for the CDR3 is TGCAGCGTAGACAAAAGGGTCTCAGGAAACACCATATATTTT. This gives the protein CSVDKRVSGNTIYF. Complete variable domain (other parts from reference TRBV29-1 and TRBJ1-3): SAVISQKPSRDICQRGTSLTIQCQVDSQVTMMFWYRQQPGQSLTLIATANQGSEATYESGFVIDKFPISRPNLTFSTLTVSNMSPEDSSIYLCSVDKRVSGNTIYFGEGSWLTVV.

This clone was observed a few times. The V call is TRBV2, the J call TRBJ1-5, with D perhaps TRBD1 (5 bases). This CDR3 is built from 13 residues. The ends were cut back, 6 bases at V and 7 bases at J, with 13 bases in the middle. Germline CDR1 reads SNHLY; CDR2 reads FYNNEI. The CDR3 DNA follows: TGTGCCAGCAGATTCTTGGGGCACCAGCCCCAGCATTTT. This codes for CASRFLGHQPQHF.

The sample holds a few counts of this clone. The chain combines TRBV15 with TRBJ1-2, with 8 bases lining up with TRBD1. Unmatched junction bases numbered 4, after V lost 4 bases and J lost 0 bases. There are 15 residues in the CDR3. The germline V gene encodes CDR1 LNHNV and CDR2 YYDKDF (reference sequence). DNA of the CDR3: TGTGCCACCAGCACCGGGACAGGCGCTAACTATGGCTACACCTTC. Translated: CATSTGTGANYGYTF.

The gene calls are TRBV9 and TRBJ2-5, with 7 bases lining up with TRBD2. Germline V gene sequence: CDR1 SGDLS, CDR2 YYNGEE. This CDR3 region has 15 residues. V lost 0 bases to trimming and J lost 3 bases; unmatched junction nucleotides: 5. The CDR3 loop is CASSVVAGGKETQYF. As DNA, the CDR3 is TGTGCCAGCAGCGTAGTAGCGGGCGGCAAAGAGACCCAGTACTTC.

This clone was seen more than once but under ten times. J is TRBJ2-1 and V is TRBV29-1; D gene ambiguous. The CDR3 has 13 amino acids. The ends were cut back, 3 bases at V and 4 bases at J, with 10 bases in the middle. Per germline, CDR1 SQVTM and CDR2 ANQGSEA. For the CDR3, the DNA is TGCAGCGTTGACATCAAATCTTACAATGAGCAGTTCTTC. This translates into CSVDIKSYNEQFF.

In this sample, this clone turned up a few times. V usage is TRBV4-2 and J usage is TRBJ2-3; 12 nucleotides align to TRBD2. Trimming at V came to 1 base and at J to 2 bases, leaving 4 bases not matched to a gene. The CDR3 runs 17 residues. The germline V gene encodes CDR1 LGHNA and CDR2 YNFKEQ. CDR3 DNA: TGTGCCAGCAGCCAAGGACTAGCGGGGGTCATCACAGATACGCAGTATTTT. Translating gives CASSQGLAGVITDTQYF.

This clone was seen a few times. The CDR3 loop reads CASSEIAVDTQYF. In DNA, the CDR3 is TGCGCCAGCAGTGAGATTGCGGTAGATACGCAGTATTTT. The chain employs TRBV10-1 and TRBJ2-3; no clear D. Germline V gene sequence: CDR1 WNHNN, CDR2 SYGVQD (reference sequence). V lost 2 bases and J 5 bases, leaving 8 bases between the germline ends. The CDR3 sequence is 13 residues long.